This T cell receptor (beta chain) is drawn from a study of Graves' ophthalmopathy and Graves' hyperthyroidism. Whole-study findings and limits: Blood shared most expanded thyroid clonotypes above 0.001 frequency. This model predicted ophthalmopathy progression (sensitivity approximately 68%, specificity about 73%).

Per the germline V gene, CDR1 is SGHAT and CDR2 is FQDESV (reference sequence). The V and J ends lost 5 bases and 2 bases, in that order; junction bases with no gene match: 9. The CDR3 is 16 residues long. On this clonotype: Its antigen remains unidentified.

Patients were excluded if they had other autoimmune diseases or uncontrolled infections, and likewise if pregnancy or lactation applied. The TCR beta CDR3 regions underwent amplification from RNA transcripts. The library came from an HTBI-primed first-round RT-PCR and a second-round multiplex PCR. MiXCR was run by TCRdb on the multiplex PCR reads, yielding one entry per CDR3 protein. This sample has about 390,000 distinct CDR3 sequences, with about a sixth found just once. Sequenced input: peripheral blood. The TCR originated in an adult woman with stable Graves' hyperthyroidism. The chain joins TRBV11-1 to TRBJ2-7; TRBD1 aligns across 10 bases. The CDR3 sequence is CASSQARQGAPYEQYF. Written as DNA, the CDR3 is TGTGCCAGCAGCCAAGCCCGACAGGGGGCCCCCTACGAGCAGTACTTC.